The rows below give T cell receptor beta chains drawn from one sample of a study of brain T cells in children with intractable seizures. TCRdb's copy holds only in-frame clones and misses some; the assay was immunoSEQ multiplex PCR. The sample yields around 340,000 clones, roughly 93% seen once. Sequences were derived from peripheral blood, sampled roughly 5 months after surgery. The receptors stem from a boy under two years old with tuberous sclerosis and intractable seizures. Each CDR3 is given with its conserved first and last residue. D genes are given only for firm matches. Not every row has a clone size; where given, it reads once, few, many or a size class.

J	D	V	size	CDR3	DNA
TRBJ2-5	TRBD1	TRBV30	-	CAWSTRGPEETQYF	TGTGCCTGGAGCACGAGGGGGCCTGAAGAGACCCAGTACTTC
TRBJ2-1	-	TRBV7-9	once	CASSLTATYNEQFF	TGTGCCAGCAGCTTAACCGCCACCTACAATGAGCAGTTCTTC
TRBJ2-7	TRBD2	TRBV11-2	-	CASRSSGLAGAPYEQYF	TGTGCCAGCAGGTCCAGCGGCCTAGCGGGGGCACCCTACGAGCAGTACTTC
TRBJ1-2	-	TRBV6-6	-	CASIPGTLYGYTF	TGTGCCAGCATCCCGGGGACCCTCTATGGCTACACCTTC
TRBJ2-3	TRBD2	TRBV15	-	CATSRDKGGSWADTQYF	TGTGCCACCAGCAGAGATAAGGGCGGGAGTTGGGCAGATACGCAGTATTTT
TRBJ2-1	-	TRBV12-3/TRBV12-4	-	CASSLSRYNEQFF	TGTGCCAGCAGTTTGAGCCGGTACAATGAGCAGTTCTTC
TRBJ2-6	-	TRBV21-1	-	CASSGDRSLSSGANVLTF	TGTGCCAGCAGCGGGGACAGGTCTCTTTCCTCTGGGGCCAACGTCCTGACTTTC
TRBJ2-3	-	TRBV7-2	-	CASSLFLIASDTQYF	TGTGCCAGCAGCTTATTTTTGATAGCGTCAGATACGCAGTATTTT
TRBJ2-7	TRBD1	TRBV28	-	CASPPGTGGHEQYF	TGTGCCAGTCCCCCGGGGACAGGGGGTCACGAGCAGTACTTC
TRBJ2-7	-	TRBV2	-	CASIDVFYEQYF	TGTGCCAGCATTGACGTGTTCTACGAGCAGTACTTC
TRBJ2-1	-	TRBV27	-	CASSPSRNNNEQFF	TGTGCCAGCAGTCCCTCCAGGAATAACAATGAGCAGTTCTTC
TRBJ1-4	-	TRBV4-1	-	CASSQDLRLNEKLFF	TGCGCCAGCAGCCAAGATCTACGGCTTAATGAAAAACTGTTTTTT
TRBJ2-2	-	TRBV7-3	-	CASSLGRRGAGELFF	TGTGCCAGCAGCTTAGGCAGAAGAGGGGCCGGGGAGCTGTTTTTT
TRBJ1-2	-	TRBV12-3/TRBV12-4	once	CASSFGENYGYTF	TGTGCCAGCAGTTTTGGGGAGAACTATGGCTACACCTTC
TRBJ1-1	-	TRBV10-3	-	CAISGGGLNTEAFF	TGTGCCATCAGTGGGGGGGGGCTGAACACTGAAGCTTTCTTT
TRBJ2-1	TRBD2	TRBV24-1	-	CATSDFIREGYNEQFF	TGTGCCACCAGTGATTTTATTCGGGAGGGGTACAATGAGCAGTTCTTC
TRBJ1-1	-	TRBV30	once	CAWSVRRRDTEAFF	TGTGCCTGGAGCGTGCGGCGTCGGGACACTGAAGCTTTCTTT
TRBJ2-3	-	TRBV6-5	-	CASRGVRDTQYF	TGTGCCAGCAGGGGAGTTAGAGATACGCAGTATTTT
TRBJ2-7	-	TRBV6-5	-	CASSYSHRTGYEQYF	TGTGCCAGCAGTTATTCCCACAGGACCGGCTACGAGCAGTACTTC
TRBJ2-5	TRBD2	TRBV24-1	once	CATSDLTSGKQETQYF	TGTGCCACCAGTGATTTGACTAGCGGGAAGCAAGAGACCCAGTACTTC
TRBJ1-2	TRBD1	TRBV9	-	CASSVGQGEYGYTF	TGTGCCAGCAGCGTTGGACAGGGCGAGTATGGCTACACCTTC
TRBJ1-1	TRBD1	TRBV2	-	CASSRQGNTEAFF	TGTGCCAGCAGCAGACAGGGGAACACTGAAGCTTTCTTT
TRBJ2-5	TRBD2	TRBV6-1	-	CASSDELAGETQYF	TGTGCCAGCAGTGATGAACTAGCGGGAGAGACCCAGTACTTC
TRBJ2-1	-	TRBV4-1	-	CASSQPNVYNEQFF	TGCGCCAGCAGCCAACCCAACGTGTACAATGAGCAGTTCTTC
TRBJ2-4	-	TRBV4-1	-	CASSQEVGGLGENIQYF	TGCGCCAGCAGCCAAGAGGTTGGGGGGTTAGGGGAAAACATTCAGTACTTC
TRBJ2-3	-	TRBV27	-	CASSPRPITDTQYF	TGTGCCAGCAGTCCGCGCCCAATAACAGATACGCAGTATTTT
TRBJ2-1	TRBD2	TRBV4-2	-	CASSLGEGLAGAGNEQFF	TGTGCCAGCAGCCTGGGGGAAGGCCTAGCGGGAGCGGGCAATGAGCAGTTCTTC
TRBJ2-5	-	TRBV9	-	CASNRQGREQETQYF	TGTGCCAGCAACCGACAGGGGAGGGAACAAGAGACCCAGTACTTC
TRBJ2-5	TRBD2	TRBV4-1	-	CASSQEGLAGKETQYF	TGCGCCAGCAGCCAAGAAGGACTAGCGGGGAAAGAGACCCAGTACTTC
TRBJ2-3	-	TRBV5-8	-	CASSEQGGAFTDTQYF	TGTGCCAGCAGCGAACAAGGGGGGGCTTTCACAGATACGCAGTATTTT
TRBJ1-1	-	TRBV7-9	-	CASSLARGWAEAFF	TGTGCCAGCAGCTTAGCGCGGGGGTGGGCTGAAGCTTTCTTT
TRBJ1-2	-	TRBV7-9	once	CASSKLRGDQGYGYTF	TGTGCCAGCAGCAAACTACGAGGGGACCAAGGCTATGGCTACACCTTC
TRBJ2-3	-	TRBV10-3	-	CAISEPKERHPSTDTQYF	TGTGCCATCAGTGAGCCCAAGGAGCGGCATCCTAGCACAGATACGCAGTATTTT
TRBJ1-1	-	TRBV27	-	CASSARSRDTEAFF	TGTGCCAGCAGTGCCCGTTCCCGGGACACTGAAGCTTTCTTT
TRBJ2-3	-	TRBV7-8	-	CASSLGRGRGDTQYF	TGTGCCAGCAGCTTAGGCCGGGGGAGAGGGGATACGCAGTATTTT
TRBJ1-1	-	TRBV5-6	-	CASATDTNTEAFF	TGTGCCAGCGCGACGGATACTAACACTGAAGCTTTCTTT
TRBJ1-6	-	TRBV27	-	CASSLSLGKYSPLHF	TGTGCCAGCAGTTTGAGTCTGGGAAAGTATTCACCCCTCCACTTT
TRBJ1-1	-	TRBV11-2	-	CASSLSGSSPWVTEAFF	TGTGCCAGCAGCTTATCCGGGTCTTCACCTTGGGTGACTGAAGCTTTCTTT
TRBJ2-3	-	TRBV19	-	CASSIGTAVTDTQYF	TGTGCCAGTAGTATCGGGACGGCGGTTACAGATACGCAGTATTTT
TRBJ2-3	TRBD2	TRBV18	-	CASSPIWDYLGLESTDTQYF	TGTGCCAGCTCACCGATCTGGGACTATCTGGGTCTTGAAAGCACAGATACGCAGTATTTT
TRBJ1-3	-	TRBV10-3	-	CAISESGGSGNTIYF	TGTGCCATCAGTGAGTCCGGGGGGTCTGGAAACACCATATATTTT
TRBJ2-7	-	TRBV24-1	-	CATSAPATGEQYF	TGTGCCACCAGTGCTCCGGCGACAGGCGAGCAGTACTTC
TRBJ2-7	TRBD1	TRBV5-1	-	CASSWGQGYEQYF	TGCGCCAGCAGCTGGGGACAGGGCTACGAGCAGTACTTC
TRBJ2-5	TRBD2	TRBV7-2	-	CASSPGLAGARSETQYF	TGTGCCAGCAGCCCGGGACTAGCGGGGGCCCGATCCGAGACCCAGTACTTC
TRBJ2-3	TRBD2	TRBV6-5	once	CASKRGAGADTQYF	TGTGCCAGCAAGCGGGGAGCGGGGGCAGATACGCAGTATTTT
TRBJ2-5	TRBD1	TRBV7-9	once	CASRERTGDRETQYF	TGTGCCAGCAGAGAACGAACAGGGGACCGAGAGACCCAGTACTTC
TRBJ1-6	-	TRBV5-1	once	CASSFRQASYNSPLHF	TGCGCCAGCAGCTTTAGACAGGCCTCCTATAATTCACCCCTCCACTTT
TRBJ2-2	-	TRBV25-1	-	CASSEKSTGELFF	TGTGCCAGCAGTGAAAAGTCCACCGGGGAGCTGTTTTTT
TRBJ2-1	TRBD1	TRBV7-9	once	CASSFRDRAREQFF	TGTGCCAGCAGCTTCCGGGACAGGGCTCGTGAGCAGTTCTTC
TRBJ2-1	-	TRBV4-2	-	CASSQVVGANEQFF	TGTGCCAGCAGCCAAGTGGTAGGGGCCAATGAGCAGTTCTTC